The T cell receptor beta chain under discussion was sequenced for a study of cytomegalovirus exposure and HLA in healthy donors. Study-level points and caveats: According to the study, about 180 TCR beta chains were cytomegalovirus-associated.

On this clone itself: The antigen is not known.

The trim removed 9 bases at V and 6 bases at J, leaving 9 bases unmatched. The CDR3 runs to 13 residues. The germline gives CDR1 LNHDA, CDR2 SQIVND (reference sequence). A multiplex PCR was run with 60 Vbeta primers and 13 Jbeta primers. Data came from immunoSEQ multiplex PCR; TCRdb stores just in-frame clones and leaves some out. The sample carries around 170,000 clones, 81% recorded once. Source material: PBMCs. The source of this sequence is a man over 45 in good health and CMV-seronegative. The V and J genes are TRBV19 and TRBJ1-2; 8 nucleotides line up with TRBD1. The CDR3 DNA reads TGTGCCAGCTCTCAGGGGGCCCCCAATGGCTACACCTTC. Translated, it gives CASSQGAPNGYTF.